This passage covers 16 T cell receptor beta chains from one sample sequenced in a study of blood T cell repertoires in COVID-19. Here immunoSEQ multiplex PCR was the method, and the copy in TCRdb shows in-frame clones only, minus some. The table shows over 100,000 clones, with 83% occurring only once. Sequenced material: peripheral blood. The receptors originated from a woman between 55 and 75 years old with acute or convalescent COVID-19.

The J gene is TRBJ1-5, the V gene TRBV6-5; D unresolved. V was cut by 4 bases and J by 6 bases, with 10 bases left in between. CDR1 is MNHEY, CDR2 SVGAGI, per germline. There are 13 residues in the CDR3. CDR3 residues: CASSSLFFQPQHF. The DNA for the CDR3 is TGTGCCAGCAGTTCCCTCTTCTTTCAGCCCCAGCATTTT.

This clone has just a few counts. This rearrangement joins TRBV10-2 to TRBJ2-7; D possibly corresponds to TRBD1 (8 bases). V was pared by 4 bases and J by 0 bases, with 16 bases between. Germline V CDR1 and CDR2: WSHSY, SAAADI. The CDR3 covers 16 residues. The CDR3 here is CASSGWDRTSSYEQYF. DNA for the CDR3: TGCGCCAGCAGTGGGTGGGACAGGACTAGCTCCTACGAGCAGTACTTC.

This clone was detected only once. CDR3 nucleotide sequence: TGTGCCAGTAGTATGGTAAGGGGTGAAGCTTTCTTT. Its translation is CASSMVRGEAFF. The chain employs TRBV19 and TRBJ1-1; perhaps TRBD1 as D (5 bases). From germline, CDR1 is LNHDA and CDR2 SQIVND (reference sequence). This CDR3 region has 12 residues. V was cut by 3 bases and J by 7 bases, with 9 bases left in between.

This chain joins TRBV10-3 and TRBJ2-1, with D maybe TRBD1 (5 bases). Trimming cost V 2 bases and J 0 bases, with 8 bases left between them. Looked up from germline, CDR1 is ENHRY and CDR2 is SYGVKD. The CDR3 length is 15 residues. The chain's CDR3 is CAISEDSSSYNEQFF. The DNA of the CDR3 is TGTGCCATCAGTGAGGACAGTAGCTCCTACAATGAGCAGTTCTTC.

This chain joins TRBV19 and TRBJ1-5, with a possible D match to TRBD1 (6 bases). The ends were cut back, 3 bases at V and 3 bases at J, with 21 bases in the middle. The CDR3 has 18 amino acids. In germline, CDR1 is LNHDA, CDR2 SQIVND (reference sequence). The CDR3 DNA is TGTGCCAGTAGTATTAAGCGGGGGGGGCGGAGTTACAATCAGCCCCAGCATTTT. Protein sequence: CASSIKRGGRSYNQPQHF.

CDR3: CASTPANTGELFF. The CDR3, as DNA: TGCGCCAGCACTCCTGCGAACACCGGGGAGCTGTTTTTT. V gene TRBV23-1 combines with J gene TRBJ2-2; D uncertain. TRBV23-1 counts as an open reading frame of uncertain function. The CDR3 runs 13 residues. The V gene lost 7 bases and the J gene lost 0 bases, with 6 bases spanning the gap.

CDR3 DNA: TGTGCCTGGAGTCCTCCATACACAGGGGTCACTGAAGCTTTCTTT. Residues: CAWSPPYTGVTEAFF. This sequence joins TRBV30 and TRBJ1-1; TRBD1 aligns across 7 bases. The CDR3 is 15 residues long. The V gene's germline CDR1 is GTSNPN and CDR2 SVGIG (reference sequence). V shed 2 bases, J shed 4 bases, and the junction held 10 bases outside the gene matches.

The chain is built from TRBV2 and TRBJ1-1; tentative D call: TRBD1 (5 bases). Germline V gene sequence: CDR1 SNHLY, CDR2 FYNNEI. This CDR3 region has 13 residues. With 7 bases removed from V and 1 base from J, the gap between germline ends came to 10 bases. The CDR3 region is CASTLGGNTEAFF. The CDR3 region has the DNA TGTGCCAGCACCCTGGGGGGGAACACTGAAGCTTTCTTT.

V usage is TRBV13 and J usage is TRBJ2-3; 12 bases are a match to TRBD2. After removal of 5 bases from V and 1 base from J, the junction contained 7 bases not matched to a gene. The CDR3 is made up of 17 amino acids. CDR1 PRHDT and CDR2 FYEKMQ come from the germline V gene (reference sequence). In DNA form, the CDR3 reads TGTGCCAGCAGCCAATGGACTAGCGGGGTAGGCACAGATACGCAGTATTTT. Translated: CASSQWTSGVGTDTQYF.

CDR3 DNA sequence: TGTGCCAGCAGCCCCCTGGGGACAGGGAGCGACGAGCAGTACTTC. This codes for CASSPLGTGSDEQYF. The chain recombines TRBV7-3 with TRBJ2-7, with 9 bases matching TRBD1. With 5 bases clipped from V and 5 bases from J, the junction kept 10 bases outside the gene matches. The CDR3 sequence is 15 residues long. Germline V gene lookup returns CDR1 SGHTA and CDR2 FQGTGA. The entire variable domain, with the rest obtained from reference TRBV7-3 and TRBJ2-7, is as follows: GAGVSQTPSNKVTEKGKYVELRCDPISGHTALYWYRQSLGQGPEFLIYFQGTGAADDSGLPNDRFFAVRPEGSVSTLKIQRTERGDSAVYLCASSPLGTGSDEQYFGPGTRLTVT.

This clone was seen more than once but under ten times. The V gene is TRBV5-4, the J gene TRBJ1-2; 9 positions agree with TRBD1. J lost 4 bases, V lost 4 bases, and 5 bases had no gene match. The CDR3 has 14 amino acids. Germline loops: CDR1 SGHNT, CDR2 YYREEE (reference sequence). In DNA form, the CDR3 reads TGTGCCAGCAGCCCACAGGGGGCGGGCTATGGCTACACCTTC. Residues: CASSPQGAGYGYTF.

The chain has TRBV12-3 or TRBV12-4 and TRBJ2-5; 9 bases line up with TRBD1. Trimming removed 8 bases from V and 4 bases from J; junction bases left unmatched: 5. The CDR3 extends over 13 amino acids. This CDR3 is CASAGTGRETQYF. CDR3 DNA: TGTGCCAGCGCCGGGACAGGGCGAGAGACCCAGTACTTC.

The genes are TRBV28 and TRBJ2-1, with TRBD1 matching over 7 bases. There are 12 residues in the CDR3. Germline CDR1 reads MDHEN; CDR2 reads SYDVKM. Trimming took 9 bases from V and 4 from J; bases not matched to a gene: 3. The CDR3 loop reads CASGTEYNEQFF. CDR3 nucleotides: TGTGCCAGTGGGACAGAATACAATGAGCAGTTCTTC. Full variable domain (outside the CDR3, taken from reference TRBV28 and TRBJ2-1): DVKVTQSSRYLVKRTGEKVFLECVQDMDHENMFWYRQDPGLGLRLIYFSYDVKMKEKGDIPEGYSVSREKKERFSLILESASTNQTSMYLCASGTEYNEQFFGPGTRLTVL.

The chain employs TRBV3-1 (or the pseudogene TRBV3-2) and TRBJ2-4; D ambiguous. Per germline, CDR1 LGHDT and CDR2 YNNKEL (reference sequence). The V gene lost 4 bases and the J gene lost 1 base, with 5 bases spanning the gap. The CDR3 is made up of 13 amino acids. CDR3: CASSRAAKNIQYF. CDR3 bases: TGTGCCAGCAGCCGGGCGGCCAAAAACATTCAGTACTTC.

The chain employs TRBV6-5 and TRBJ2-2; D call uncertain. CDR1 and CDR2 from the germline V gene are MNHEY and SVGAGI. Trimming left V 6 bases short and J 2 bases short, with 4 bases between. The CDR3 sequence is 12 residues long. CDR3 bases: TGTGCCAGCAGCACAAACACCGGGGAGCTGTTTTTT. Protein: CASSTNTGELFF.

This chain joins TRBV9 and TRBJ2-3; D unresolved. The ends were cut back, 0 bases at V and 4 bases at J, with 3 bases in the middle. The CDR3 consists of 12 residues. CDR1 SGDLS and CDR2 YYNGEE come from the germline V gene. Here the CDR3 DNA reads TGTGCCAGCAGCGTAGCTCCAGATACGCAGTATTTT. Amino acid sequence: CASSVAPDTQYF.